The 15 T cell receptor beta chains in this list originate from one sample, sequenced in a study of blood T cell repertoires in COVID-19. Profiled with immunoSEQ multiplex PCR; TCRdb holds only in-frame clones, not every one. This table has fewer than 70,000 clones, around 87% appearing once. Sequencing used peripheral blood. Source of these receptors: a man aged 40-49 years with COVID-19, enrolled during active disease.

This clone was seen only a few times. CDR3 DNA sequence: TGTGCCAGCAGCTTGGATCTGAGCTCTGGAAACACCATATATTTT. Protein sequence: CASSLDLSSGNTIYF. V gene TRBV5-6 combines with J gene TRBJ1-3; the D is unclear. With 0 bases removed from V and 0 bases from J, the gap between germline ends came to 7 bases. Germline CDR1 reads SGHDT; CDR2 reads YYEEEE. The CDR3 sequence is 15 residues long.

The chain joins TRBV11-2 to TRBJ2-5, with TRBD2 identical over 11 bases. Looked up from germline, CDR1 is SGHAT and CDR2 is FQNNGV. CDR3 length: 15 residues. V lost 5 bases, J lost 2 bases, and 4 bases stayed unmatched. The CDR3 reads CASSPRTSGQETQYF. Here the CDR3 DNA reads TGTGCCAGCAGCCCTCGGACTAGCGGGCAAGAGACCCAGTACTTC.

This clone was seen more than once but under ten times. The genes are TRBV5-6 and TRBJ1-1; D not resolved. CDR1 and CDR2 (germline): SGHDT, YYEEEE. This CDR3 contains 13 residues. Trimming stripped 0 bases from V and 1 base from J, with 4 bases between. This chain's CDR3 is CASSLGENTEAFF. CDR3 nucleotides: TGTGCCAGCAGCTTGGGCGAGAACACTGAAGCTTTCTTT.

The CDR3 loop reads CASSQRGGSYNEQFF. In DNA, the CDR3 is TGTGCCAGCAGTCAACGGGGAGGATCCTACAATGAGCAGTTCTTC. The genes are TRBV28 and TRBJ2-1; D is possibly TRBD2 (6 bases). V dropped 5 bases and J dropped 1 base, with 12 bases sitting between them. Germline V gene sequence: CDR1 MDHEN, CDR2 SYDVKM. The CDR3 extends over 15 amino acids.

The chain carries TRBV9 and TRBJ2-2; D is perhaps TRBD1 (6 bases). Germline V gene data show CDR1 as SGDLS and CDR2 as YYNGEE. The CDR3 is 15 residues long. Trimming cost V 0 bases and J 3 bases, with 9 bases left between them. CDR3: CASSVATGYTGELFF. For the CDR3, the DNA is TGTGCCAGCAGCGTAGCGACAGGCTACACCGGGGAGCTGTTTTTT.

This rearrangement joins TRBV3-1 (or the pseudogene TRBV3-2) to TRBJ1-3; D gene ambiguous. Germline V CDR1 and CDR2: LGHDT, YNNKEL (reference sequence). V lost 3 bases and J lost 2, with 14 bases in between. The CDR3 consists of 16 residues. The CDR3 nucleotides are TGTGCCAGCAGCCACATAGCCCAAGAAACTGGAAACACCATATATTTT. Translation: CASSHIAQETGNTIYF.

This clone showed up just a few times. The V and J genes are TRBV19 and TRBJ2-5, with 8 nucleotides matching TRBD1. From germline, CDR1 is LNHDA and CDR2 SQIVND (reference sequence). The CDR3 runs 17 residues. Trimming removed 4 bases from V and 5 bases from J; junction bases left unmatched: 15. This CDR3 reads CASSSGTGSVRRETQYF. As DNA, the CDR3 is TGTGCCAGTAGTAGCGGGACAGGCTCGGTGAGGCGGGAGACCCAGTACTTC.

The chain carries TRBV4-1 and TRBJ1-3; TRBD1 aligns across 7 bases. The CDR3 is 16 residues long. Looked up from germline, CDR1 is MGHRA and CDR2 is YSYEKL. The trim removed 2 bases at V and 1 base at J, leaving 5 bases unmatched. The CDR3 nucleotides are TGCGCCAGCAGCCAACCGACAGGGAGGTCTGGAAACACCATATATTTT. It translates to CASSQPTGRSGNTIYF.

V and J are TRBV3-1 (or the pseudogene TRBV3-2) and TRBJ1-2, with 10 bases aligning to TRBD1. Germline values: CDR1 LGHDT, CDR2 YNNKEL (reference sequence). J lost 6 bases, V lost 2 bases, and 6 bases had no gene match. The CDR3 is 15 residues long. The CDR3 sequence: CASSQMTGGADGYTF. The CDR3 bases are TGTGCCAGCAGCCAAATGACAGGGGGCGCGGATGGCTACACCTTC.

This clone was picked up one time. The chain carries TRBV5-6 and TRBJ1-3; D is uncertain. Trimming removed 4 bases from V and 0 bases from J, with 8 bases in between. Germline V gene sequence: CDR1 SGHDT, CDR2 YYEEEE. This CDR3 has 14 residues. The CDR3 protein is CASSPASSGNTIYF. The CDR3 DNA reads TGTGCCAGCAGCCCCGCGAGCTCTGGAAACACCATATATTTT.

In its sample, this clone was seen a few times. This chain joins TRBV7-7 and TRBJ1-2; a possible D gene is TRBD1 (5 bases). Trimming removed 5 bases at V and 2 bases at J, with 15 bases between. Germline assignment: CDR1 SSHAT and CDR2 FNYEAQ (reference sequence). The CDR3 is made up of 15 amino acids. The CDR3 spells CASSPMTESNYGYTF. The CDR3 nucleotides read TGTGCCAGCAGCCCGATGACAGAATCGAACTATGGCTACACCTTC.

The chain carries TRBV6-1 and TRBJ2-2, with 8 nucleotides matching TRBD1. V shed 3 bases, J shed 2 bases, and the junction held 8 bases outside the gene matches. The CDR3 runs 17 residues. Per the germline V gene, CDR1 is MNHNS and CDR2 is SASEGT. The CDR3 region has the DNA TGTGCCAGCAGTGATCTCGGGGCAGGGGGCAACACCGGGGAGCTGTTTTTT. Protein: CASSDLGAGGNTGELFF.

The CDR3 nucleotides read TGTGCCAGCAGAAAAAGGGGGGGGCAAACCGGGGAGCTGTTTTTT. Amino acid sequence: CASRKRGGQTGELFF. This rearrangement joins TRBV6-5 to TRBJ2-2; a possible D gene is TRBD2 (7 bases). Germline CDR1 is MNHEY and CDR2 is SVGAGI. The germline V and J ends were trimmed by 6 bases and 5 bases, with 16 bases remaining between them. There are 15 residues in the CDR3.

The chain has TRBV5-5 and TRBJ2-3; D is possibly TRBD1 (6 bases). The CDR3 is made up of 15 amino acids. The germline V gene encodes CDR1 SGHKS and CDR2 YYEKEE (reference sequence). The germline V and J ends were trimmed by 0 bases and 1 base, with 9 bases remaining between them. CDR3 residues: CASSLGAGGTDTQYF. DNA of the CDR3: TGTGCCAGCAGCTTGGGGGCAGGGGGCACAGATACGCAGTATTTT.

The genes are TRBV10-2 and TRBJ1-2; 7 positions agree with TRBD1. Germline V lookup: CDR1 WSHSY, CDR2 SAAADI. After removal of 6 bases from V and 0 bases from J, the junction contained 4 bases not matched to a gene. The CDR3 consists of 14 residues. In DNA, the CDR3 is TGCGCCAGCAGAGCCGGGACAGCTAACTATGGCTACACCTTC. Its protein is CASRAGTANYGYTF.